This is a list of T cell receptor beta chains from one sample in a study of technical replicates of blood from a handful of donors. Assay used: immunoSEQ multiplex PCR; TCRdb lists only in-frame clones, some missing. The sample contains nearly 80,000 clones, about nine tenths of which appear only once. The specimen sequenced was T cells isolated from PBMCs. All receptors come from a human donor in good health. Both conserved end residues are part of each CDR3. The D gene is left open where the match is weak. Some rows mark clone size as missing; the rest say once, few, many or name a class of expanded clone.

>TRBV5-1|TRBJ2-3|NA|TRBD2
CASSPGLAGEGDTQYF
TGCGCCAGCAGCCCGGGACTAGCGGGAGAGGGAGATACGCAGTATTTT
>TRBV27|TRBJ2-3|once|TRBD2
CASSLWLAGGRTDTQYF
TGTGCCAGCAGTTTATGGCTAGCGGGAGGACGCACAGATACGCAGTATTTT
>TRBV2|TRBJ2-1|NA|TRBD2
CASRGASGGTEQFF
TGTGCCAGCAGGGGGGCTAGCGGGGGTACTGAGCAGTTCTTC
>TRBV20-1|TRBJ1-1|NA|TRBD1
CSANRGRIAFF
TGCAGTGCTAACAGGGGGAGGATTGCTTTCTTT
>TRBV30|TRBJ1-1|NA|TRBD1
CAWSATGPEAFF
TGTGCCTGGAGTGCGACAGGGCCTGAAGCTTTCTTT
>TRBV6-1|TRBJ2-1|NA|TRBD2
CASSETPYFSSGRDEQFF
TGTGCCAGCAGTGAAACCCCTTATTTTTCTAGCGGGAGGGATGAGCAGTTCTTC
>TRBV19|TRBJ1-2|NA|NA
CASETANYGYTF
TGTGCCAGCGAGACAGCTAACTATGGCTACACCTTC
>TRBV28|TRBJ2-7|once|TRBD2
CASMYLGEGTYEQYF
TGTGCCAGCATGTATTTAGGGGAGGGAACCTACGAGCAGTACTTC
>TRBV9|TRBJ1-1|NA|NA
CASRGLTNMNTEAFF
TGTGCCAGCAGGGGACTTACTAATATGAACACTGAAGCTTTCTTT
>TRBV6-1|TRBJ1-2|NA|NA
CASSVLWLNYGYTF
TGTGCCAGCAGTGTTCTGTGGCTTAACTATGGCTACACCTTC
>TRBV11-2|TRBJ2-2|NA|NA
CASSIVRATGELFF
TGTGCCAGCAGCATAGTCAGGGCAACCGGGGAGCTGTTTTTT
>TRBV10-3|TRBJ2-5|NA|NA
CAISTGVGETQYF
TGTGCCATCAGTACGGGAGTGGGAGAGACCCAGTACTTC
>TRBV21-1|TRBJ2-3|NA|NA
CASSRDRASSTDTQYF
TGTGCCAGCAGCAGAGACAGGGCCAGTAGCACAGATACGCAGTATTTT
>TRBV5-1|TRBJ2-3|NA|NA
CASSSQGESTDTQYF
TGCGCCAGCAGCTCACAAGGGGAAAGCACAGATACGCAGTATTTT
>TRBV9|TRBJ2-6|NA|NA
CASSVGDITPTFGANVLTF
TGTGCCAGCAGCGTGGGGGACATTACCCCGACTTTTGGGGCCAACGTCCTGACTTTC
>TRBV10-3|TRBJ1-5|once|TRBD1
CATPAETGGEQPQHF
TGTGCCACCCCGGCGGAGACAGGGGGCGAACAGCCCCAGCATTTT
>TRBV4-2|TRBJ2-2|NA|NA
CASSPEGPTGELFF
TGTGCCAGCAGCCCCGAGGGCCCCACCGGGGAGCTGTTTTTT
>TRBV7-9|TRBJ1-3|few|NA
CASRLLLEGNTIYF
TGTGCCAGCAGGCTGCTACTAGAGGGAAACACCATATATTTT
>TRBV7-2|TRBJ2-1|NA|NA
CASSLTKDLNNEQFF
TGTGCCAGCAGCTTAACGAAGGACTTGAACAATGAGCAGTTCTTC
>TRBV5-4|TRBJ2-2|NA|TRBD1
CASSSNNNRGQNTGELFF
TGTGCCAGCAGCTCGAATAATAACAGGGGGCAGAACACCGGGGAGCTGTTTTTT
>TRBV28|TRBJ1-2|NA|TRBD1
CASSLLGGDLYGYTF
TGTGCCAGCAGTTTATTAGGGGGCGATCTCTATGGCTACACCTTC
>TRBV7-2|TRBJ2-2|NA|NA
CASSLVTIWTGELFF
TGTGCCAGCAGCTTAGTCACAATTTGGACCGGGGAGCTGTTTTTT
>TRBV4-3|TRBJ2-3|NA|NA
CASSQDRLSDTQYF
TGCGCCAGCAGCCAAGACCGACTCTCAGATACGCAGTATTTT
>TRBV4-2|TRBJ2-2|once|NA
CASSQDGPYTGELFF
TGTGCCAGCAGCCAAGATGGCCCCTACACCGGGGAGCTGTTTTTT
>TRBV7-2|TRBJ2-7|NA|TRBD2
CASSLTSGRARSYEQYF
TGTGCCAGCAGCTTGACTAGCGGGAGGGCCAGGTCCTACGAGCAGTACTTC
>TRBV19|TRBJ2-2|NA|NA
CASSIILTNTGELFF
TGTGCCAGTAGTATTATTCTAACGAACACCGGGGAGCTGTTTTTT
>TRBV6-5|TRBJ2-5|NA|NA
CASSEGAETQYF
TGTGCCAGCAGCGAGGGCGCAGAGACCCAGTACTTC
>TRBV19|TRBJ1-2|NA|TRBD1
CASGAQGAFNYGYTF
TGTGCCAGCGGGGCACAGGGGGCCTTCAACTATGGCTACACCTTC
>TRBV7-8|TRBJ1-2|NA|NA
CASSSHYRGLRYGYTF
TGTGCCAGCAGCTCCCATTACCGCGGTTTACGGTATGGCTACACCTTC
>TRBV9|TRBJ2-3|NA|NA
CASSVASGYTDTQYF
TGTGCCAGCAGCGTAGCAAGCGGTTACACAGATACGCAGTATTTT
>TRBV6-5|TRBJ1-5|once|NA
CASSYGTPSNQPQHF
TGTGCCAGCAGTTACGGGACACCTAGCAATCAGCCCCAGCATTTT
>TRBV11-3|TRBJ2-7|NA|NA
CASSLDPSRVDEQYF
TGTGCCAGCAGCTTAGATCCCAGCAGGGTGGACGAGCAGTACTTC
>TRBV30|TRBJ1-1|NA|TRBD1
CAWRGTAILRVNTEAFF
TGTGCCTGGAGGGGGACAGCGATCCTCCGTGTGAACACTGAAGCTTTCTTT
>TRBV30|TRBJ1-5|NA|NA
CAWSQRGGRVDQPQHF
TGTGCCTGGAGCCAGCGTGGGGGGAGAGTGGATCAGCCCCAGCATTTT
>TRBV10-1|TRBJ2-7|few|TRBD2
CASSSSGRQEQYF
TGCGCCAGCAGTTCTAGCGGGAGACAAGAGCAGTACTTC
>TRBV30|TRBJ2-3|NA|TRBD1
CAWSTGAAQYF
TGTGCCTGGTCAACAGGGGCGGCGCAGTATTTT
>TRBV30|TRBJ2-3|once|TRBD2
CAWSLTSGSSTQYF
TGTGCCTGGAGCCTGACTAGCGGGAGCTCTACGCAGTATTTT
>TRBV6-5|TRBJ2-3|NA|NA
CASTDRGIGADTQYF
TGTGCCAGCACCGACCGGGGAATTGGGGCAGATACGCAGTATTTT
>TRBV7-9|TRBJ1-3|NA|TRBD1
CASSYTGEGNTIYF
TGTGCCAGCAGCTATACAGGGGAAGGAAACACCATATATTTT
>TRBV7-9|TRBJ2-2|NA|NA
CASSLVIWGLNTGELFF
TGTGCCAGCAGCTTAGTTATATGGGGGCTAAACACCGGGGAGCTGTTTTTT
>TRBV4-3|TRBJ2-1|NA|TRBD2
CASSHLLAADAYNEQFF
TGCGCCAGCAGCCACCTACTAGCGGCCGACGCCTACAATGAGCAGTTCTTC
>TRBV19|TRBJ2-5|NA|NA
CASSAQGRTETQYF
TGTGCCAGTAGTGCTCAGGGCAGGACAGAGACCCAGTACTTC
>TRBV29-1|TRBJ2-5|NA|NA
CSAGFRGETQYF
TGCAGCGCTGGGTTTAGAGGGGAGACCCAGTACTTC
>TRBV5-1|TRBJ2-1|NA|TRBD1
CASTIGDRSYNEQFF
TGCGCCAGCACGATAGGGGACAGGTCCTACAATGAGCAGTTCTTC
>TRBV9|TRBJ2-7|NA|NA
CASSVLADTYEQYF
TGTGCCAGCAGCGTTCTAGCTGATACCTACGAGCAGTACTTC
>TRBV9|TRBJ2-1|NA|TRBD2
CASSVWTSGRDEQFF
TGTGCCAGCAGCGTGTGGACTAGCGGGAGGGATGAGCAGTTCTTC
>TRBV18|TRBJ2-3|NA|TRBD1
CASSPTKGTEGTDTQYF
TGTGCCAGCTCACCGACAAAAGGGACAGAGGGCACAGATACGCAGTATTTT
>TRBV27|TRBJ2-7|NA|NA
CASSPSQGGYEQYF
TGTGCCAGCAGTCCCTCACAGGGGGGGTACGAGCAGTACTTC
>TRBV28|TRBJ2-7|NA|NA
CASTPPDPRREEQYF
TGTGCCAGCACTCCCCCCGACCCACGCCGGGAGGAGCAGTACTTC
>TRBV11-2|TRBJ2-3|few|TRBD2
CASSLGQLAGLNTDTQYF
TGTGCCAGCAGCTTAGGCCAATTGGCGGGACTAAACACAGATACGCAGTATTTT
>TRBV1|TRBJ2-1|NA|NA
CTSSPSVASGNEQFF
NA